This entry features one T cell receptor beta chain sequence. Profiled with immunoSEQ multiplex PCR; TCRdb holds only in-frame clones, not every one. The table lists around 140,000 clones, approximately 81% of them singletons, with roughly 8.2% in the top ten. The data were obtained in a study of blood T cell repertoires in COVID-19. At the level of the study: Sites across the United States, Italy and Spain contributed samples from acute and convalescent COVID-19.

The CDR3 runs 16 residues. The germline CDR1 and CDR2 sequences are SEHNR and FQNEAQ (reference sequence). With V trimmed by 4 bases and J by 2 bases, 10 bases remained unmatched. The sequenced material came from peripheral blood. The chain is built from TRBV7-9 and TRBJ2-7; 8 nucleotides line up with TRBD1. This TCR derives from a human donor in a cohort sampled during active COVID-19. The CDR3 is CASSSAETGDAYEQYF. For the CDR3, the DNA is TGTGCCAGCAGCTCTGCCGAGACAGGGGACGCCTACGAGCAGTACTTC.